Listed below are T cell receptor beta chains from one sample, sequenced in a study of tumor-infiltrating lymphocytes in primary liver carcinoma. TCRdb independently ran MiXCR on the multiplex PCR reads; one entry per CDR3 protein. The sample records 300,000 to 350,000 distinct CDR3 sequences, less than 70% being singletons. Sequencing was carried out using peripheral blood. These receptor sequences come from a man between 40 and 49 years old with primary liver carcinoma and hepatitis B virus infection. Both conserved end residues are part of each CDR3. The D gene is left open where the match is weak. Expanded clones get a size class; other rows say once, few or many, or leave the size out.

clone_size: -
v_call: TRBV27
j_call: TRBJ2-1
d_call: -
cdr3_aa: CSSSRTNNVKFF
cdr3_nt: TGTTCCAGCTCCAGGACGAACAATGTGAAGTTCTTC

clone_size: -
v_call: TRBV29-1
j_call: TRBJ2-1
d_call: TRBD2
cdr3_aa: CNSGTSNWNEQFF
cdr3_nt: TGCAACTCCGGGACTAGCAACTGGAATGAGCAGTTCTTC

clone_size: -
v_call: TRBV10-3
j_call: TRBJ2-7
d_call: -
cdr3_aa: CVISEARQEQYF
cdr3_nt: TGTGTCATCAGTGAAGCCCGGCAAGAGCAGTATTTC

clone_size: medium-sized
v_call: TRBV11-2
j_call: TRBJ2-7
d_call: -
cdr3_aa: CASSLYRDYEQYF
cdr3_nt: TGTGCCAGCAGCTTATACAGGGACTACGAGCAGTACTTC

clone_size: once
v_call: TRBV29-1
j_call: TRBJ1-5
d_call: -
cdr3_aa: CSVLWTEGISNQPQHF
cdr3_nt: TGCAGCGTTTTGTGGACCGAGGGGATCTCTAATCAGCCCCAGCATTTT

clone_size: -
v_call: TRBV6-2/TRBV6-3
j_call: TRBJ1-2
d_call: -
cdr3_aa: CASSSIGNYGYTF
cdr3_nt: TGTGCCAGCAGTTCGATAGGAAACTATGGCTACACCTTC

clone_size: many
v_call: TRBV6-5
j_call: TRBJ2-1
d_call: -
cdr3_aa: CASSYTGQRGEQFF
cdr3_nt: TGTGCCAGCAGTTACACAGGCCAGCGAGGAGAGCAGTTCTTC

clone_size: -
v_call: TRBV6-1
j_call: TRBJ2-1
d_call: -
cdr3_aa: CDSSDAEPMKQFF
cdr3_nt: TGTGACAGCAGTGATGCGGAGCCTATGAAGCAGTTCTTC

clone_size: -
v_call: TRBV11-1
j_call: TRBJ2-1
d_call: -
cdr3_aa: CASSLGTQYSEQFF
cdr3_nt: TGTGCCAGCAGCTTGGGGACACAATATAGTGAGCAGTTCTTC

clone_size: -
v_call: TRBV2
j_call: TRBJ1-1
d_call: TRBD1
cdr3_aa: CASSTRQGAFTEAFF
cdr3_nt: TGTGCCAGCTCCACACGTCAGGGGGCATTTACTGAAGCTTTCTTT

clone_size: -
v_call: TRBV10-3
j_call: TRBJ1-2
d_call: TRBD1
cdr3_aa: CAIRQGDRWGYIF
cdr3_nt: TGTGCCATTCGACAGGGGGACAGATGGGGCTACATCTTC

clone_size: -
v_call: TRBV30
j_call: TRBJ1-6
d_call: TRBD1
cdr3_aa: CAWTFSDRGNSPLHF
cdr3_nt: TGTGCCTGGACCTTCTCGGACAGGGGCAATTCACCCCTCCACTTT

clone_size: many
v_call: TRBV11-2
j_call: TRBJ2-7
d_call: -
cdr3_aa: CASSIYSNEQYF
cdr3_nt: TGTGCCAGCAGCATATATAGTAATGAGCAGTACTTC

clone_size: -
v_call: TRBV25-1
j_call: TRBJ2-2
d_call: -
cdr3_aa: CASSETVGAGGELFF
cdr3_nt: TGTGCCAGCAGTGAGACTGTGGGAGCGGGCGGGGAGCTGTTTTTT

clone_size: once
v_call: TRBV28
j_call: TRBJ2-7
d_call: -
cdr3_aa: CASSFVRPSYEEYF
cdr3_nt: TGTGCCAGCAGTTTCGTGCGTCCCTCCTACGAGGAGTACTTC

clone_size: few
v_call: TRBV2
j_call: TRBJ1-1
d_call: -
cdr3_aa: CASRRDLNTEAFF
cdr3_nt: TGTGCCAGCAGGAGGGATTTGAACACTGAAGCTTTCTTC

clone_size: many
v_call: TRBV4-3
j_call: TRBJ2-1
d_call: -
cdr3_aa: CASSQGGAGGSEQFF
cdr3_nt: TGCGCCAGCAGCCAAGGGGGGGCTGGGGGAAGTGAGCAGTTCTTC

clone_size: -
v_call: TRBV4-2
j_call: TRBJ2-7
d_call: TRBD2
cdr3_aa: CTSSPGLAGAFYEHYF
cdr3_nt: TGTACCAGCAGCCCGGGACTAGCGGGAGCTTTCTACGAGCACTACTTC